This T cell receptor (beta chain) is from a study of blood T cell repertoires in COVID-19. The wider study: PBMCs, B-cell-depleted T cells, or T cells were the source of the cDNA or gDNA that made up the material.

As originally analysed: Reference gene primer amplification gave nucleated cell count estimates. Using immunoSEQ multiplex PCR, the repertoire was profiled, and TCRdb retains in-frame clones only, with some absent. D and trimming come from the DNA, and the V and J calls and clone size come from that table. The profile shows 250,000 or so clones, approximately 80% of them singletons. The specimen was peripheral blood. This TCR was recovered from a man aged 25 to 40 who had recovered from COVID-19.

CDR3 in amino acids: CASSSGTGVDNEQFF. The CDR3 DNA follows: TGCGCCAGCAGCTCCGGGACAGGGGTCGACAATGAGCAGTTCTTC. The chain uses TRBV5-1 and TRBJ2-1; 10 bases map to TRBD1. V shed 3 bases and J 5 bases; nucleotides not matched to a gene: 5. There are 15 residues in the CDR3. Germline-derived CDR1 and CDR2 are SGHRS and YFSETQ.